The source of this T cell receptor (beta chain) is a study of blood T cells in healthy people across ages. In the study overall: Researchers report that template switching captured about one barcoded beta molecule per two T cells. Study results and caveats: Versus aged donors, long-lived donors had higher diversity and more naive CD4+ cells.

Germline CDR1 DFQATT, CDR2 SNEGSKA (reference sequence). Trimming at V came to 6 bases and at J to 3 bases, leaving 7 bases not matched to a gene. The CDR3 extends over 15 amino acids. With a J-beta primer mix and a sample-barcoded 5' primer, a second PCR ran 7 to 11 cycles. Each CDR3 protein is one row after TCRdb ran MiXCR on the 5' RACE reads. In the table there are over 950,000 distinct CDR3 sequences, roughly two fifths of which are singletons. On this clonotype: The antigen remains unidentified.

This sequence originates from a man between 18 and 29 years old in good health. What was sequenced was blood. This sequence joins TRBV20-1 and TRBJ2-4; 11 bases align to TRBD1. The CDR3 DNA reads TGCAGTGCCATCGGACAGGGGGCAGGCAAAAACATTCAGTACTTC. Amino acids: CSAIGQGAGKNIQYF.